The sequence of this T cell receptor beta chain was determined in a study of shared clonotypes between healthy human individuals. The overall study: Donor composition was a couple of women and a few men, aged 18 to 49. The study used three CD4 naive, three CD4 memory, two CD8 naive and one CD8 memory plate per donor.

It was CD45RO-negative cells, positively selected for CCR7, that made up naive CD8 cells, with terminally differentiated effector memory CD45RA+ cells excluded. This CDR3 has 12 residues. With 6 bases removed from V and 4 bases from J, the gap between germline ends came to 10 bases. Germline CDR1 is MNHEY and CDR2 is SMNVEV (reference sequence). Study-wide points: Among non-shared clonotypes, generation probabilities were lower than among those shared by all four donors.

Regarding this clone: The antigen is unknown.

Profiled with immunoSEQ multiplex PCR; TCRdb holds only in-frame clones, not every one. The profile shows about 1.9 million clones, approximately 92% of them singletons. V usage is TRBV27 and J usage is TRBJ2-7; D remains unclear. Sequencing input: naive CD8+ T cells from PBMCs. The clonotype comes from a man between 18 and 35 years old in good health. Some clones in this sample may be carry-over from other donors' samples. CDR3 DNA sequence: TGTGCCAGCAGCCCAACTGTTTACGAGCAGTACTTC. Translated: CASSPTVYEQYF.